Listed here are 27 T cell receptor beta chains from one sample, sequenced in a study of blood T cell repertoires in COVID-19. The data were produced by immunoSEQ multiplex PCR, yet TCRdb's version contains in-frame clones alone and is incomplete. The sample shows about 250,000 clones, roughly 86% of them seen only once. Sequenced: peripheral blood. The receptors were gathered from a man aged 45-65 years with acute or convalescent COVID-19.

The V gene is TRBV20-1, the J gene TRBJ1-4; TRBD1 matches 7 bases. V gave up 3 bases and J gave up 8 bases; unmatched junction bases: 9. The V gene's germline CDR1 is DFQATT and CDR2 SNEGSKA (reference sequence). The CDR3 is made up of 14 amino acids. CDR3 loop: CSASEGAGREKLFF. For the CDR3, the DNA is TGCAGTGCTAGTGAGGGGGCCGGTAGGGAAAAACTGTTTTTT.

The V call is TRBV10-1, the J call TRBJ2-1; 8 bases map to TRBD2. CDR1 and CDR2 from the germline V gene are WNHNN and SYGVQD (reference sequence). This CDR3 spans 14 amino acids. V lost 3 bases, J lost 4 bases, and 2 bases stayed unmatched. The CDR3 spells CASSEGGGYNEQFF. The CDR3 DNA reads TGCGCCAGCAGTGAAGGCGGGGGGTACAATGAGCAGTTCTTC.

The chain couples TRBV11-2 to TRBJ1-5; D possibly corresponds to TRBD1 (5 bases). The CDR3 has 15 amino acids. The germline gives CDR1 SGHAT, CDR2 FQNNGV. Trimming took off 0 bases at V and 2 bases at J, with 8 bases between the two ends. CDR3 loop: CASSLDRVGNQPQHF. CDR3 DNA sequence: TGTGCCAGCAGCTTAGACAGGGTGGGCAATCAGCCCCAGCATTTT.

The V gene is TRBV5-1, the J gene TRBJ2-7; the match to TRBD2 covers 7 bases. J lost 7 bases, V lost 3 bases, and 13 bases had no gene match. The CDR3 length is 15 residues. CDR1 SGHRS and CDR2 YFSETQ come from the germline V gene. CDR3: CASSSSGGPTLEQYF. For the CDR3, the DNA is TGCGCCAGCAGCTCATCGGGGGGACCAACTCTGGAGCAGTACTTC. Variable domain in full (rest from reference TRBV5-1 and TRBJ2-7): KAGVTQTPRYLIKTRGQQVTLSCSPISGHRSVSWYQQTPGQGLQFLFEYFSETQRNKGNFPGRFSGRQFSNSRSEMNVSTLELGDSALYLCASSSSGGPTLEQYFGPGTRLTVT.

The rearrangement uses TRBV6-5 and TRBJ1-3, with 9 nucleotides matching TRBD1. This CDR3 region has 14 residues. Per germline, CDR1 MNHEY and CDR2 SVGAGI. With 8 bases clipped from V and 4 bases from J, the junction kept 6 bases outside the gene matches. CDR3 bases: TGTGCCAGCGGGGGGACAGGGAAAGGAAACACCATATATTTT. This encodes CASGGTGKGNTIYF.

V usage is TRBV3-1 (or the pseudogene TRBV3-2) and J usage is TRBJ1-1, with TRBD1 matching 12 bases. The ends lost 6 bases at V and 0 bases at J; junction bases unmatched: 8. The CDR3 is 17 amino acids. Germline-derived CDR1 and CDR2 are LGHDT and YNNKEL (reference sequence). The CDR3 nucleotides are TGTGCCAGCAGACCCGGGACAGGGGGCTTCCTGAACACTGAAGCTTTCTTT. It encodes CASRPGTGGFLNTEAFF.

This clone has a single count. This chain joins TRBV3-1 (or the pseudogene TRBV3-2) and TRBJ2-2; 7 nucleotides agree with TRBD1. The CDR3 has 15 amino acids. Germline lookup yields CDR1 LGHDT and CDR2 YNNKEL (reference sequence). Trimming took 3 bases from V and 5 from J; bases not matched to a gene: 6. CDR3 sequence (DNA): TGTGCCAGCAGCCACGGGACAGAGGGAACCGGGGAGCTGTTTTTT. It yields the protein CASSHGTEGTGELFF.

The gene calls are TRBV18 and TRBJ2-3, with a tentative D call TRBD2 (5 bases). Germline CDR1 reads KGHSH; CDR2 reads LQKENI. The CDR3 runs 17 residues. Trimming shortened V by 3 bases and J by 2 bases, and 18 bases separated the two germline ends. The CDR3 loop is CASSPLGLAKNTDTQYF. Here the CDR3 DNA reads TGTGCCAGCTCACCCCTAGGGCTAGCAAAGAACACAGATACGCAGTATTTT.

The V and J genes are TRBV5-5 and TRBJ2-3; 8 nucleotides match TRBD1. The germline CDR1 and CDR2 sequences are SGHKS and YYEKEE (reference sequence). Trimming took 0 bases from V and 1 from J; bases not matched to a gene: 1. The CDR3 is 15 residues long. The CDR3 here is CASSLVGQGTDTQYF. DNA for the CDR3: TGTGCCAGCAGCTTGGTGGGACAGGGCACAGATACGCAGTATTTT.

The V and J genes are TRBV5-4 and TRBJ2-5; 8 nucleotides line up with TRBD1. The length of the CDR3 is 14 residues. In germline, CDR1 is SGHNT, CDR2 YYREEE (reference sequence). Trimming removed 5 bases from V and 4 bases from J; junction bases left unmatched: 7. CDR3 nucleotides: TGTGCCAGCAGGCGCAGGGGGCGGTCAGAGACCCAGTACTTC. It specifies CASRRRGRSETQYF.

This clone was counted only a few times. The rearrangement uses TRBV24-1 and TRBJ2-3, with TRBD2 as a possible D gene (6 bases). This CDR3 comprises 15 residues. Germline lookup yields CDR1 KGHDR and CDR2 SFDVKD. Trimming pared 7 bases from V and 0 bases from J, leaving 13 bases between. CDR3 bases: TGTGCCACCAGGAATAGCGGAACTAGCACAGATACGCAGTATTTT. It translates to CATRNSGTSTDTQYF.

V is TRBV2 and J is TRBJ1-5, with 11 positions matching TRBD1. Trimming removed 6 bases from V and 2 bases from J; junction bases left unmatched: 3. Germline V CDR1 and CDR2: SNHLY, FYNNEI. The CDR3 is 15 amino acids. CDR3 in DNA: TGTGCCAGCAGAGGGACAGGGGGGGGCAATCAGCCCCAGCATTTT. As protein: CASRGTGGGNQPQHF.

V gene TRBV7-3 combines with J gene TRBJ2-2, with TRBD2 identical over 11 bases. With 4 bases clipped from V and 4 bases from J, the junction kept 5 bases outside the gene matches. This CDR3 contains 16 residues. In germline, CDR1 is SGHTA, CDR2 FQGTGA. The CDR3 protein is CASSSITSGGTGELFF. CDR3 nucleotide sequence: TGTGCCAGCAGCTCGATAACTAGCGGGGGCACCGGGGAGCTGTTTTTT.

The chain employs TRBV5-4 and TRBJ1-4; the D gene is possibly TRBD1 (6 bases). With 0 bases removed from V and 8 bases from J, the gap between germline ends came to 14 bases. CDR3 length: 15 residues. The V gene's germline CDR1 is SGHNT and CDR2 YYREEE (reference sequence). In DNA form, the CDR3 reads TGTGCCAGCAGCTTGGGAGCCTCTCAGGGGGAAAAACTGTTTTTT. Its translation: CASSLGASQGEKLFF.

The chain recombines TRBV13 with TRBJ2-2, with 9 bases matching TRBD2. CDR3 size: 15 residues. Trimming took 0 bases from V and 6 from J; bases not matched to a gene: 2. Germline-derived CDR1 and CDR2 are PRHDT and FYEKMQ (reference sequence). DNA for the CDR3: TGTGCCAGCAGCTTAGGTAGCGGGAGTGCCGGGGAGCTGTTTTTT. Translation gives CASSLGSGSAGELFF.

This chain joins TRBV6-5 and TRBJ1-2; TRBD1 matches at 7 bases. The junction had 7 bases not matched to a gene; V was cut back by 5 bases and J by 7 bases. In germline, CDR1 is MNHEY, CDR2 SVGAGI. The CDR3 covers 13 residues. As DNA, the CDR3 is TGTGCCAGCAGTCTAGGGGGCGCCCTTGGCTACACCTTC. This translates into CASSLGGALGYTF.

V and J are TRBV30 and TRBJ1-5; TRBD1 is a possible D gene (5 bases). The CDR3 extends over 12 amino acids. Germline V CDR1 and CDR2: GTSNPN, SVGIG (reference sequence). Deletions cut 8 bases from V and 5 bases from J, with 13 bases between. The CDR3 sequence is CAIGEGHQPQHF. The CDR3, as DNA: TGTGCCATTGGGGAGGGGCATCAGCCCCAGCATTTT.

V usage is TRBV6-5 and J usage is TRBJ1-3; D may be TRBD1 (6 bases). V lost 5 bases and J lost 1, with 9 bases in between. Per the germline V gene, CDR1 is MNHEY and CDR2 is SVGAGI. The CDR3 has 14 residues. CDR3 loop: CASSPGQSGNTIYF. In DNA, the CDR3 is TGTGCCAGCAGTCCCGGACAGTCTGGAAACACCATATATTTT.

V is TRBV4-1 and J is TRBJ2-7; 9 nucleotides agree with TRBD1. This CDR3 region has 16 residues. Trimming at V came to 0 bases and at J to 3 bases, leaving 6 bases not matched to a gene. The germline V gene encodes CDR1 MGHRA and CDR2 YSYEKL. For the CDR3, the DNA is TGCGCCAGCAGCCAAGATTGGACAGGGGAGGGCTACGAGCAGTACTTC. It specifies CASSQDWTGEGYEQYF.

The chain is built from TRBV5-1 and TRBJ1-3; D remains unclear. Germline-derived CDR1 and CDR2 are SGHRS and YFSETQ. Trimming cost V 0 bases and J 2 bases, with 15 bases left between them. The CDR3 extends over 17 amino acids. CDR3 region: CASSLGQLASTGNTIYF. The DNA for the CDR3 is TGCGCCAGCAGCTTGGGACAACTCGCATCTACTGGAAACACCATATATTTT.

The chain employs TRBV30 and TRBJ2-3; D not certain. In germline, CDR1 is GTSNPN, CDR2 SVGIG (reference sequence). This CDR3 contains 13 residues. Between the trimmed V and J ends, which lost 4 bases and 4 bases, there was a span of 12 bases. In DNA form, the CDR3 reads TGTGCCTGGAATCTACTGCTGGCAGATACGCAGTATTTT. It encodes CAWNLLLADTQYF.

This chain uses TRBV14 with TRBJ2-3; maybe TRBD2 (6 bases). V lost 5 bases and J lost 3, with 18 bases in between. This CDR3 has 16 amino acids. From germline, CDR1 is SGHDN and CDR2 FVKESK. The CDR3 DNA reads TGTGCCAGCAGCGGGGGGACCCTCCATCCAACAGATACGCAGTATTTT. Encoded protein: CASSGGTLHPTDTQYF.

The gene calls are TRBV10-1 and TRBJ1-5; D is ambiguous. CDR3 length equals 12 residues. V dropped 3 bases and J dropped 5 bases, with 5 bases sitting between them. Germline values: CDR1 WNHNN, CDR2 SYGVQD (reference sequence). CDR3 sequence: CASSDGDQPQHF. The CDR3 coding sequence is TGCGCCAGCAGTGACGGAGATCAGCCCCAGCATTTT.

CDR3 coding DNA: TGTGCCAGCAGCCGACTAGAAGCCTACGAGCAGTACTTC. Residues: CASSRLEAYEQYF. The rearrangement uses TRBV2 and TRBJ2-7, with a tentative D call TRBD2 (6 bases). Germline V CDR1 and CDR2: SNHLY, FYNNEI. Trimming took 6 bases from V and 2 from J, leaving 11 bases between them. This CDR3 is 13 amino acids long.

The chain couples TRBV5-5 to TRBJ1-2, with 9 bases matching TRBD1. The trim removed 2 bases at V and 3 bases at J, leaving 2 bases unmatched. This CDR3 spans 14 amino acids. Germline assignment: CDR1 SGHKS and CDR2 YYEKEE (reference sequence). In nucleotides, the CDR3 is TGTGCCAGCAGCTTCGGGGACAGGGACTATGGCTACACCTTC. Translated: CASSFGDRDYGYTF.

CDR3 sequence reads: CASSLGPRDEKLFF. The CDR3 region has the DNA TGCGCCAGCAGCTTGGGCCCGAGGGATGAAAAACTGTTTTTT. The rearrangement uses TRBV5-1 and TRBJ1-4, with unresolved D. There are 14 residues in the CDR3. The germline V gene has CDR1 SGHRS and CDR2 YFSETQ. V gave up 0 bases and J gave up 6 bases, with 9 bases separating them.

The chain combines TRBV6-1 with TRBJ1-3, with TRBD1 matching 8 bases. The length of the CDR3 is 17 residues. The junction had 10 bases not matched to a gene; V was cut back by 2 bases and J by 4 bases. Germline V CDR1 and CDR2: MNHNS, SASEGT. CDR3 bases: TGTGCCAGCAGTGAAACGGCCGGGACAGGACCCGGAAACACCATATATTTT. Its translation: CASSETAGTGPGNTIYF.